The TCR beta chain described here comes from a study of blood T cell repertoires in COVID-19. Background on the study: The United States, Italy and Spain supplied acute and convalescent COVID-19 samples. Sources were T cells, B-cell-depleted T cells, or PBMCs; the material itself was cDNA or gDNA.

Per the authors' pipeline: Estimated nucleated cell counts came from reference gene primer amplification. Profiling relied on immunoSEQ multiplex PCR, and the TCRdb table lists in-frame clones only, not all of them. The V and J calls and clone size are taken from that table; D and trimming were inferred from the DNA. The table has over 45,000 clones, approximately 88% seen once. Sequencing used peripheral blood. This clonotype originated in a man between 65 and 85 years old with acute or convalescent COVID-19.

CDR3 sequence reads: CASSPQSGSGNTIYF. CDR3 nucleotide sequence: TGTGCCAGCAGCCCCCAATCGGGATCCGGAAACACCATATATTTT. The chain recombines TRBV7-2 with TRBJ1-3; D is unresolved. CDR3 length equals 15 residues. Trimming removed 5 bases from V and 4 bases from J, with 15 bases in between. From germline, CDR1 is SGHTA and CDR2 FQGNSA.